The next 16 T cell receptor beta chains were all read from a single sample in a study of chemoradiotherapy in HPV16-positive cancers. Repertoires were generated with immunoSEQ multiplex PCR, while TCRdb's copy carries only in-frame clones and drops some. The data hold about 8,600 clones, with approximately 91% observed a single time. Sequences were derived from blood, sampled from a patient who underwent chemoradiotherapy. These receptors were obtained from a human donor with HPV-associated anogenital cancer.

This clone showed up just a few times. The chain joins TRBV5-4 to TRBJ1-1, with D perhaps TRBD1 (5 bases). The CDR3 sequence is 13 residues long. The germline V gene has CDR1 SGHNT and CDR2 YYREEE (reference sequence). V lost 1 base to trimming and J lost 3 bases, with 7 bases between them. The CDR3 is CASSLWGYTEAFF. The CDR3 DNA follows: TGTGCCAGCAGCTTGTGGGGGTACACTGAAGCTTTCTTT.

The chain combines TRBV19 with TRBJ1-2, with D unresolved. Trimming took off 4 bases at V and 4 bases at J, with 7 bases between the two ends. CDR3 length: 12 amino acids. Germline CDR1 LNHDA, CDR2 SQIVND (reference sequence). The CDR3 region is CASSSISYGYTF. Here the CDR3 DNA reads TGTGCCAGTAGTAGTATCAGCTATGGCTACACCTTC.

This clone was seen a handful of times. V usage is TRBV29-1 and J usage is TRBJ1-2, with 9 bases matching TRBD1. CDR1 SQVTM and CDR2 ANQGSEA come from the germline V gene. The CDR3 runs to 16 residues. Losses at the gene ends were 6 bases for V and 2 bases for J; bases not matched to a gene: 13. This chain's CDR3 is CSVRSPGQGSNYGYTF. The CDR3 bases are TGCAGCGTACGATCTCCGGGACAGGGTTCAAACTATGGCTACACCTTC.

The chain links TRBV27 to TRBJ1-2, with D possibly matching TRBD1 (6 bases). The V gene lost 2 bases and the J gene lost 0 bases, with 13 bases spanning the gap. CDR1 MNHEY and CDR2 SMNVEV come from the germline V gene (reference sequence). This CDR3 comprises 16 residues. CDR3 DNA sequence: TGTGCCAGCAGTTTAAAAGCTACAGGGTCTAACTATGGCTACACCTTC. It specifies CASSLKATGSNYGYTF.

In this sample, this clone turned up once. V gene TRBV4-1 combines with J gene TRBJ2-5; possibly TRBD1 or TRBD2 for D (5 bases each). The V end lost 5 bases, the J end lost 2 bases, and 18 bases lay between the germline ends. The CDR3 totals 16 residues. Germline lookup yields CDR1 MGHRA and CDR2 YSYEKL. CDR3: CASSYPPGRRQETQYF. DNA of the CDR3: TGCGCCAGCAGCTATCCTCCGGGACGGAGACAAGAGACCCAGTACTTC.

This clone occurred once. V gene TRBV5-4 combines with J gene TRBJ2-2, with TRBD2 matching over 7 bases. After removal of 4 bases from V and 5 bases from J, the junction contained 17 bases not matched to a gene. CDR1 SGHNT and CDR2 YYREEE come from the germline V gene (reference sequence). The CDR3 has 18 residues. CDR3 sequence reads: CASSADYGAGVKTGELFF. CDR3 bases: TGTGCCAGCAGCGCCGACTATGGGGCGGGAGTAAAAACCGGGGAGCTGTTTTTT.

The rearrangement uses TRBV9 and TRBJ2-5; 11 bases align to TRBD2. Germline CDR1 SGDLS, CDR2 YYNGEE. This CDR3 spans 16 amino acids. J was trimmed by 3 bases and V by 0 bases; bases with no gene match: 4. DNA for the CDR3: TGTGCCAGCAGCGTAGACGGGACTAGCGGAAAAGAGACCCAGTACTTC. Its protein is CASSVDGTSGKETQYF.

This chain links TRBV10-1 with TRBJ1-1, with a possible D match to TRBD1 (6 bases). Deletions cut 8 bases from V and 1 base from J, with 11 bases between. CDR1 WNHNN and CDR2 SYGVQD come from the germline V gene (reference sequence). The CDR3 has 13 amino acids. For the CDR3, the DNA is TGCGCCAGCCCGGGACACCAGAACACTGAAGCTTTCTTT. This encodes CASPGHQNTEAFF.

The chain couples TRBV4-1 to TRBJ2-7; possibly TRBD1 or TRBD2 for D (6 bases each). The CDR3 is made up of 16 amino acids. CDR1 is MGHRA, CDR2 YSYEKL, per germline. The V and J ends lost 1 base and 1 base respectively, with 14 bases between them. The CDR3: CASSQGRDTRSYEQYF. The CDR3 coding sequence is TGCGCCAGCAGCCAAGGGAGGGACACCAGATCCTACGAGCAGTACTTC.

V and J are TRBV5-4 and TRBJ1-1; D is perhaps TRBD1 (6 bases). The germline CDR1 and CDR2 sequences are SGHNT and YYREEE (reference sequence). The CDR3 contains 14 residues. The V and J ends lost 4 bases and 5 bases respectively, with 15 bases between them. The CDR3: CASSPGWGATEAFF. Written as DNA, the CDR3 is TGTGCCAGCAGCCCCGGATGGGGGGCGACTGAAGCTTTCTTT.

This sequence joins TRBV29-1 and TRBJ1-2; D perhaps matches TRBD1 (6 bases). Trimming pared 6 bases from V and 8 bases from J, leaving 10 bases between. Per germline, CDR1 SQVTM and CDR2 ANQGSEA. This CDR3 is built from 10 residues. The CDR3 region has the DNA TGCAGCGTCTTAGGGGGGGGCTACACCTTC. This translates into CSVLGGGYTF.

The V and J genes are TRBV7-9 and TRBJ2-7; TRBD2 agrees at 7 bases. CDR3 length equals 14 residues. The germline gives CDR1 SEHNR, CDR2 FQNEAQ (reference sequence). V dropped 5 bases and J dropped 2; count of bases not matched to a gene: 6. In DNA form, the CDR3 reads TGTGCCAGCAGCGATAGCGGGCTAGCCTACGAGCAGTACTTC. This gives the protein CASSDSGLAYEQYF.

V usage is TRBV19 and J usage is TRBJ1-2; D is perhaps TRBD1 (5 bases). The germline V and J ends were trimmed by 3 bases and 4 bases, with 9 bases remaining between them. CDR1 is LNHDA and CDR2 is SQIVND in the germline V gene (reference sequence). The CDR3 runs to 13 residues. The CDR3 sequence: CASSMRQSYGYTF. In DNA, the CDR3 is TGTGCCAGTAGTATGCGACAGAGCTATGGCTACACCTTC.

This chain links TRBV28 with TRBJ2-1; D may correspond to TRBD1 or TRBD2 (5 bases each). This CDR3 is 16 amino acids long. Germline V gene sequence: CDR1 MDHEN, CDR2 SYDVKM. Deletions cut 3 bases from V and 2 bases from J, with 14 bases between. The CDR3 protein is CASSLVSGATYNEQFF. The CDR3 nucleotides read TGTGCCAGCAGTTTGGTCTCCGGGGCTACCTACAATGAGCAGTTCTTC.

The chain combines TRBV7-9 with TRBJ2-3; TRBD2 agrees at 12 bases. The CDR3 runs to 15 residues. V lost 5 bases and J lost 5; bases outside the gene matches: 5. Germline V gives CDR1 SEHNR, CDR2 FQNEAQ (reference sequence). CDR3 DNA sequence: TGTGCCAGCAGCCCTAGCGGGAGGGCCGGAGATACGCAGTATTTT. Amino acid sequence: CASSPSGRAGDTQYF.

The CDR3 here is CASSIQGTYEQYF. DNA of the CDR3: TGTGCCAGTAGTATCCAGGGTACCTACGAGCAGTACTTC. The V gene is TRBV19, the J gene TRBJ2-7, with D tentatively TRBD1 (5 bases). Germline V gene data show CDR1 as LNHDA and CDR2 as SQIVND (reference sequence). The CDR3 has 13 residues. V was trimmed by 3 bases and J by 2 bases, leaving 8 bases between them.